This T cell receptor beta chain was identified in a study of blood T cell repertoires in COVID-19. Whole-study context: Whether acute or convalescent, the COVID-19 samples came from the United States, Italy and Spain.

Per the study methods: Reference gene primer amplification gave nucleated cell count estimates. Produced via immunoSEQ multiplex PCR; TCRdb's table is partial and in-frame only. V and J calls and clone size are those listed in that table; D and trimming were worked out from the DNA. The data contain about 460,000 clones, around nine tenths of them singletons. This CDR3 region has 13 residues. Germline CDR1 reads KGHDR; CDR2 reads SFDVKD. V was trimmed by 7 bases and J by 7 bases, leaving 12 bases between them. The participants were between about 18 and 90 years old and came from under 25 US areas. Sequencing used PBMCs or T cells enriched from blood (not recorded which). The TCR was taken from a woman aged 60 to 75 who had recovered from COVID-19. The V and J genes are TRBV24-1 and TRBJ2-2, with TRBD1 as a possible D gene (6 bases). The CDR3 region is CATRGTSGGELFF. CDR3 nucleotides: TGTGCCACCAGGGGGACAAGTGGCGGGGAGCTGTTTTTT.